This T cell receptor (beta chain) was recovered during a study of blood T cell repertoires in COVID-19. Sequencing used immunoSEQ multiplex PCR; TCRdb keeps in-frame clones, though not all of them. This table holds about 280,000 clones, about four fifths found once. The CDR3 is 11 amino acids. V was cut by 2 bases and J by 6 bases, with 4 bases left in between. The chain recombines TRBV12-3 or TRBV12-4 with TRBJ1-2; no clear D gene. The sequencing sample was made of PBMCs or T cells enriched from blood (not recorded which). The sequence was collected from a middle-aged man who had been exposed to COVID-19. CDR3 protein: CASSLYNGYTF. In DNA form, the CDR3 reads TGTGCCAGCAGTTTATATAATGGCTACACCTTC.